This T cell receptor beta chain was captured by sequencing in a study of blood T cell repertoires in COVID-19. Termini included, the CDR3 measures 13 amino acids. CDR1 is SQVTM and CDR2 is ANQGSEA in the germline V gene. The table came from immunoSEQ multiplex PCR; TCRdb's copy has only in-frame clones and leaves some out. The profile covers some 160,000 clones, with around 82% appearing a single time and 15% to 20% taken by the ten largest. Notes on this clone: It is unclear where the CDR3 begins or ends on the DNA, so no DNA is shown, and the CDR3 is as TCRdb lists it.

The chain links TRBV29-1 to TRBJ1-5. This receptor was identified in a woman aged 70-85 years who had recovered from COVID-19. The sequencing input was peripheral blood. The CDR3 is CSVGPGSNQPQHF.